This T cell receptor (beta chain) was obtained from a study of blood T cells in healthy people across ages. This clonotype was counted many times. The antigen is undetermined. Germline CDR1 and CDR2: MNHNY and SVGAGI (reference sequence). V was pared by 0 bases and J by 0 bases, with 12 bases between. The CDR3 sequence is 18 residues long. The use of a sample-barcoded 5' primer and a J-beta primer mix characterized a second PCR of roughly 7 to 12 cycles. Unique molecular identifiers of 12 random nucleotides labeled each cDNA. TCRdb called the 5' RACE reads again in MiXCR, with one record for every CDR3 protein. The sample consists of 540,000 or so distinct CDR3 sequences, 47% of them appearing once. Study conclusions and caveats: There were more naive CD4+ cells and higher diversity in long-lived donors than in aged donors.

This receptor was taken from a man older than 75 in good health. The rearrangement uses TRBV6-6 and TRBJ1-6; D may be TRBD1 (6 bases). Input material: blood. CDR3 sequence: CASSYSGGPSSYNSPLHF. The CDR3 nucleotides read TGTGCCAGCAGTTACTCTGGGGGGCCTAGCTCCTATAATTCACCCCTCCACTTT.